The source of this T cell receptor beta chain is a study of blood T cell repertoires in COVID-19. Study summary: COVID-19 samples, acute and convalescent, were from the United States, Italy and Spain. PBMCs, B-cell-depleted T cells, or T cells were the source of the cDNA or gDNA that made up the material.

The germline gives CDR1 SGHRS, CDR2 YFSETQ. Trimming shortened V by 9 bases and J by 10 bases, and 22 bases separated the two germline ends. The CDR3 totals 13 residues. Per the original methods: The assay estimated nucleated cells by amplifying reference gene primers. The repertoire was sequenced with immunoSEQ multiplex PCR; TCRdb's copy has only in-frame clones and lacks some. V and J calls and clone size are copied from that table; D and trimming were computed from the DNA. Among approximately 250,000 clones, roughly 86% were seen once, and the ten largest hold about 8.6%. The gene calls are TRBV5-1 and TRBJ1-2; weak D call: TRBD1 (6 bases). This receptor was identified in a man in his forties with active or convalescent COVID-19. Sequenced material: peripheral blood. The chain's CDR3 is CATQTGTLGDYTF. In nucleotides, the CDR3 is TGCGCCACCCAAACCGGGACACTCGGAGACTACACCTTC.